The subject of this entry is one T cell receptor beta chain. No antigen is known for it. The data stem from a study of regulatory T cells in long-lasting Graves disease. Study-level background: The study counted Graves' disease as persistent given over 5 years of antithyroid drugs and positive TSH receptor antibodies.

For TCR beta, libraries came from iRepertoire HTBI primers and Arm-PCR of CDR3 regions. Methods used by the authors: Samples jointly harbored 55 to 75 TRBV and about 14 TRBJ segments. TCRdb re-analysed the multiplex PCR reads in MiXCR, keeping a single row per CDR3 protein. The V and J calls here are based on TCRdb, not the publication. The sample records approximately 400,000 distinct CDR3 sequences, around 22% being singletons. Whole-study results and caveats: Under persistent disease, TRBV28, TRBJ1-2 and TRBJ2-5 were used preferentially.

The CDR3 is 15 amino acids. The V end lost 6 bases, the J end lost 4 bases, and 22 bases lay between the germline ends. Germline V gives CDR1 SQVTM, CDR2 ANQGSEA. Regarding time point: persistent/refractory GD, antithyroid drugs over 5 years with positive TRAb. PBMC-derived RNA was used for the TCR library. Patients came through an endocrinology department, and that department was in Xi'an, China. The starting material was peripheral blood mononuclear cells (PBMCs), obtained when the disease was refractory, from a patient treated with antithyroid drugs. The TCR comes from a female donor with Graves disease. The chain employs TRBV29-1 and TRBJ2-7, with D possibly TRBD1 on 6 matching bases. The CDR3 spells CSVKRDTGVLYEQYF. In DNA, the CDR3 is TGCAGCGTAAAACGGGACACCGGAGTCTTATACGAGCAGTACTTC.